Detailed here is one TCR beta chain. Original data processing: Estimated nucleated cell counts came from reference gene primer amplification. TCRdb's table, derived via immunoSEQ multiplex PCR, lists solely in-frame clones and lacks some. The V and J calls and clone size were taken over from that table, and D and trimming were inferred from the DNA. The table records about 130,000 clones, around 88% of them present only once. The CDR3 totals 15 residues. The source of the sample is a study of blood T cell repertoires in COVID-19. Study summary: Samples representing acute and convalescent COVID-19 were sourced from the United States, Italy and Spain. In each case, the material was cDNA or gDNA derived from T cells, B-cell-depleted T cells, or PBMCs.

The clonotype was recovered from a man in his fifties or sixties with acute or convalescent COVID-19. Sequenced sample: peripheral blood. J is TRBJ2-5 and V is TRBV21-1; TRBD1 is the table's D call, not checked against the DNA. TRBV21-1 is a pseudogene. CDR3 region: CASGAGTGVVETQYF. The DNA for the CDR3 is TGTGCCAGCGGGGCCGGGACAGGGGTCGTAGAGACCCAGTACTTC.